Included here is one T cell receptor beta chain sequence, with context. Germline-derived CDR1 and CDR2 are MNHNS and SASEGT. J lost 4 bases, V lost 7 bases, and 17 bases had no gene match. The CDR3 length is 18 residues. This sample is drawn from a study of CD8 T cells in Susac syndrome. Random hexamers served to reverse transcribe about 0.5 to 1 ug RNA. Across 54 Vbeta and 13 Jbeta, TCR beta CDR3 was amplified with immunoSEQ multiplex PCR. TCRdb fed the immunoSEQ multiplex PCR reads into MiXCR, producing one record per CDR3 protein. The sample has roughly 200,000 distinct CDR3 sequences, roughly 95% seen once; the top ten hold approximately 0.09%.

This clonotype was obtained from a human donor with multiple sclerosis. The rearrangement links TRBV6-1 to TRBJ1-1; 11 bases are a match to TRBD1. Source material: CD4+ T cells from PBMCs. CDR3: CASTPPLGQGALSTEAFF. DNA of the CDR3: TGTGCCAGCACCCCCCCCCTAGGACAGGGGGCGCTTAGCACTGAAGCTTTCTTT.